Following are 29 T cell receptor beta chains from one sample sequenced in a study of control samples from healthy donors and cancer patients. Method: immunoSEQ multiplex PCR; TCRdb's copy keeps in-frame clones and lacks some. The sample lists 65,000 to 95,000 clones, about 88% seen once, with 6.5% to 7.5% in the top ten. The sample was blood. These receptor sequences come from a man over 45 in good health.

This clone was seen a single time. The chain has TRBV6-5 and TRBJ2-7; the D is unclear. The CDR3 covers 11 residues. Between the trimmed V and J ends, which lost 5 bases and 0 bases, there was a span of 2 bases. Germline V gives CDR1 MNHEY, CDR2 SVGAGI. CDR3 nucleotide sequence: TGTGCCAGCAGTCCCTCCTACGAGCAGTACTTC. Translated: CASSPSYEQYF.

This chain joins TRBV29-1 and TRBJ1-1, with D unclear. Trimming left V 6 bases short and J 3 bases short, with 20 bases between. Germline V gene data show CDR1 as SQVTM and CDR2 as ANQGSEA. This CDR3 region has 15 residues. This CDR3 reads CSVPNPRDAYTEAFF. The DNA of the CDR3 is TGCAGCGTCCCAAACCCAAGAGATGCGTACACTGAAGCTTTCTTT.

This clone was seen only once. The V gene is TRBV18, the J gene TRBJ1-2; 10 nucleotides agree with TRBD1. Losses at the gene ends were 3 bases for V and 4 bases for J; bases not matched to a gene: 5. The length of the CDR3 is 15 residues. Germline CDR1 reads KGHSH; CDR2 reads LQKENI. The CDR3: CASSPPGQGSYGYTF. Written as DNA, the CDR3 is TGTGCCAGCTCACCGCCGGGACAGGGGAGCTATGGCTACACCTTC.

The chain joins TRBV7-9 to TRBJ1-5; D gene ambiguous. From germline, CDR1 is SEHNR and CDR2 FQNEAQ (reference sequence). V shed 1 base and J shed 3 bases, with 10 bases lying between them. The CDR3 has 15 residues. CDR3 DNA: TGTGCCAGCAGCTTAGGAGCAGGATTCAATCAGCCCCAGCATTTT. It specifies CASSLGAGFNQPQHF.

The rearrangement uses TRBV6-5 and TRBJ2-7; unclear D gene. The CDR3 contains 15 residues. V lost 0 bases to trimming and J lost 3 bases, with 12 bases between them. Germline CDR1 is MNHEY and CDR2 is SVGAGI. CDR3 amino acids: CASSYSGQVNYEQYF. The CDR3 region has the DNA TGTGCCAGCAGTTACTCAGGGCAGGTAAACTACGAGCAGTACTTC.

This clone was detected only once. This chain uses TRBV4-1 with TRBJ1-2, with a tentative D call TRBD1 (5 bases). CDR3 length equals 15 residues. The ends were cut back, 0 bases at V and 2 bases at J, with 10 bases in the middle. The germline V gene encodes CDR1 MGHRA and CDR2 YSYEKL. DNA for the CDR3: TGCGCCAGCAGCCAAGATCCCGGGGGAAACTATGGCTACACCTTC. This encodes CASSQDPGGNYGYTF.

This CDR3 is CASSQPRTGGGYGYTF. CDR3 nucleotides: TGTGCCAGCAGCCAACCTCGGACAGGGGGCGGCTATGGCTACACCTTC. The genes are TRBV3-1 (or the pseudogene TRBV3-2) and TRBJ1-2; 11 nucleotides align to TRBD1. The V and J ends lost 2 bases and 4 bases, in that order; junction bases with no gene match: 6. The CDR3 has 16 amino acids. Per the germline V gene, CDR1 is LGHDT and CDR2 is YNNKEL (reference sequence).

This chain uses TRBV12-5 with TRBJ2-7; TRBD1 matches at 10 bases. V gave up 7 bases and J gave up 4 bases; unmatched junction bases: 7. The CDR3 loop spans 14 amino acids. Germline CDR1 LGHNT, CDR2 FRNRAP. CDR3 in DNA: TGTGCTAGTGCCCCGGGACAGGGGTTTTACGAGCAGTACTTC. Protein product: CASAPGQGFYEQYF. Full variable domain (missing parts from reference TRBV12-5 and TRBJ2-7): DARVTQTPRHKVTEMGQEVTMRCQPILGHNTVFWYRQTMMQGLELLAYFRNRAPLDDSGMPKDRFSAEMPDATLATLKIQPSEPRDSAVYFCASAPGQGFYEQYFGPGTRLTVT.

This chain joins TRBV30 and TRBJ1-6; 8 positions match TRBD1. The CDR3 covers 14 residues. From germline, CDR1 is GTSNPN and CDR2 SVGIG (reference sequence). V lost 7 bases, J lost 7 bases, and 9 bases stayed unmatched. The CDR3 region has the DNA TGTGCCTCCAGATACGACAGGGGCAATTCACCCCTCCACTTT. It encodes CASRYDRGNSPLHF. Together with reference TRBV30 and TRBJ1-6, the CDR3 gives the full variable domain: SQTIHQWPATLVQPVGSPLSLECTVEGTSNPNLYWYRQAAGRGLQLLFYSVGIGQISSEVPQNLSASRPQDRQFILSSKKLLLSDSGFYLCASRYDRGNSPLHFGNGTRLTVT.

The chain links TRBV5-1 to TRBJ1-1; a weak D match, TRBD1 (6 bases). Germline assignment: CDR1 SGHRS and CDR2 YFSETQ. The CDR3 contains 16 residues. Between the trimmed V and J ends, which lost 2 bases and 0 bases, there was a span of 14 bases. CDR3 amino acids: CASSLNQQGLNTEAFF. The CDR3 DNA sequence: TGCGCCAGCAGCTTAAACCAACAGGGTTTGAACACTGAAGCTTTCTTT.

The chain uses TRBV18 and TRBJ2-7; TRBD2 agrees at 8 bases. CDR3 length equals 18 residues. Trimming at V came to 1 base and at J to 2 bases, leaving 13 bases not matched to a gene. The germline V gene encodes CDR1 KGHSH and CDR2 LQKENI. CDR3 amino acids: CASSPLGAHSGATYEQYF. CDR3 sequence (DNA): TGTGCCAGCTCACCACTAGGGGCACATAGCGGGGCCACCTACGAGCAGTACTTC.

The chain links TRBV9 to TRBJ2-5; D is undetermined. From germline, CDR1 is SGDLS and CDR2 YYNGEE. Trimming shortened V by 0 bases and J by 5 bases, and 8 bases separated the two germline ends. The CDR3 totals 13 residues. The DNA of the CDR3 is TGTGCCAGCAGCGTAGGGATGGCGGAGACCCAGTACTTC. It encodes CASSVGMAETQYF.

CDR3 sequence reads: CASSPTGQGVEKLFF. The CDR3 DNA reads TGTGCCAGCTCACCGACGGGACAGGGGGTAGAAAAACTGTTTTTT. This chain links TRBV18 with TRBJ1-4; TRBD1 matches 11 bases. Losses at the gene ends were 3 bases for V and 8 bases for J; bases not matched to a gene: 5. Looked up from germline, CDR1 is KGHSH and CDR2 is LQKENI. The CDR3 extends over 15 amino acids.

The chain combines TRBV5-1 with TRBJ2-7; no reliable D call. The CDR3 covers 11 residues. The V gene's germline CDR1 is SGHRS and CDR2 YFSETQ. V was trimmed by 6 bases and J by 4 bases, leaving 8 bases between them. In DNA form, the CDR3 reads TGCGCCAGCACCCTGGGTTACGAGCAGTACTTC. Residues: CASTLGYEQYF.

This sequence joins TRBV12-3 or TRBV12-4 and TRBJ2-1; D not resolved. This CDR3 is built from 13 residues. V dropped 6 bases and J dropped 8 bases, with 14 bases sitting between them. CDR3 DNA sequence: TGTGCCAGCAGGCCCCGATCAGGCGATGAGCAGTTCTTC. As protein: CASRPRSGDEQFF.

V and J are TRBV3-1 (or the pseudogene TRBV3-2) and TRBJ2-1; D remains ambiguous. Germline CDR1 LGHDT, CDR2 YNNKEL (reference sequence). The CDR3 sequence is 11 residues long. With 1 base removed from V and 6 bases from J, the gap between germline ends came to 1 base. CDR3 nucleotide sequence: TGTGCCAGCAGCCAAGCCAATGAGCAGTTCTTC. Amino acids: CASSQANEQFF.

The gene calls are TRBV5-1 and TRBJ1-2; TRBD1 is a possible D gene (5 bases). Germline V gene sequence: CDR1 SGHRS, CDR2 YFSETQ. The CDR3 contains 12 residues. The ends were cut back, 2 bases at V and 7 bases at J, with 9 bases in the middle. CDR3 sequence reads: CASSLGERGYTF. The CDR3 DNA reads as TGCGCCAGCAGCTTAGGGGAACGTGGCTACACCTTC.

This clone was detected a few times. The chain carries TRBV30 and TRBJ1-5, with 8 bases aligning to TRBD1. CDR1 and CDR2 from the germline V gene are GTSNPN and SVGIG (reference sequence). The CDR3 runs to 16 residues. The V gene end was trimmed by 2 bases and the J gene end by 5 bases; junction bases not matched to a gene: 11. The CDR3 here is CAWSPRVHRGDQPQHF. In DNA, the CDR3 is TGTGCCTGGAGTCCCAGGGTCCACAGGGGGGATCAGCCCCAGCATTTT.

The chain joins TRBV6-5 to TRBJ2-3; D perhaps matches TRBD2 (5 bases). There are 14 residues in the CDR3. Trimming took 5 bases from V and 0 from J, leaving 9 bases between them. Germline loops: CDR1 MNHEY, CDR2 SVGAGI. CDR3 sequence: CASSKLDSTDTQYF. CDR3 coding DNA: TGTGCCAGCAGTAAACTAGATAGCACAGATACGCAGTATTTT.

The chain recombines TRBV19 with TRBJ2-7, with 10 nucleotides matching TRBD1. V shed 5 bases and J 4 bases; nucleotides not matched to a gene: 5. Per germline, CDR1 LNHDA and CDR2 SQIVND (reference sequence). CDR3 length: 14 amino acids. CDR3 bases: TGTGCCAGTAGTGAATGGGACAGGGGATACGAGCAGTACTTC. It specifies CASSEWDRGYEQYF.

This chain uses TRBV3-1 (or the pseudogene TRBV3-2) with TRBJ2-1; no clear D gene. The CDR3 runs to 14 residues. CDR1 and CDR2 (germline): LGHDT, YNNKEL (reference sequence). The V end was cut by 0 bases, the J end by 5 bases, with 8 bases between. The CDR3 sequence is CASSQDGPDNEQFF. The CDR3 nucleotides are TGTGCCAGCAGCCAAGATGGCCCCGACAATGAGCAGTTCTTC.

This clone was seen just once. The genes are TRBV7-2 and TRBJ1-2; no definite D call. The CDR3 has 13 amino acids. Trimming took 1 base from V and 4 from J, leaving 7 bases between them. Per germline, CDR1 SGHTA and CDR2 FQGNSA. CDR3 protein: CASSLEGLYGYTF. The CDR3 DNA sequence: TGTGCCAGCAGCTTAGAGGGCCTCTATGGCTACACCTTC.

Here the CDR3 reads CASSQDQGAFYGYTF. The CDR3 DNA reads TGTGCCAGCAGCCAAGATCAAGGTGCCTTCTATGGCTACACCTTC. The genes are TRBV3-1 (or the pseudogene TRBV3-2) and TRBJ1-2, with unresolved D. Germline loops: CDR1 LGHDT, CDR2 YNNKEL (reference sequence). V was trimmed by 0 bases and J by 4 bases, leaving 12 bases between them. The CDR3 covers 15 residues.

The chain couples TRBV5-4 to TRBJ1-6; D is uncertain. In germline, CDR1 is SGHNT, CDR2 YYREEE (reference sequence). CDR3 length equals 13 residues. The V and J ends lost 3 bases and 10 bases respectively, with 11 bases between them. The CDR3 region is CASSSLGRSPLHF. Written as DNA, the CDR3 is TGTGCCAGCAGCTCTCTAGGACGGTCACCCCTCCACTTT.

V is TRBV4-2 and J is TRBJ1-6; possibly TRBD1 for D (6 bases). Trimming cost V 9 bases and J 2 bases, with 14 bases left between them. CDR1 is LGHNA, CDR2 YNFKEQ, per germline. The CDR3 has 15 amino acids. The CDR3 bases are TGTGCCAGTACGGGGGGCCCCCCCTATAATTCACCCCTCCACTTT. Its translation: CASTGGPPYNSPLHF.

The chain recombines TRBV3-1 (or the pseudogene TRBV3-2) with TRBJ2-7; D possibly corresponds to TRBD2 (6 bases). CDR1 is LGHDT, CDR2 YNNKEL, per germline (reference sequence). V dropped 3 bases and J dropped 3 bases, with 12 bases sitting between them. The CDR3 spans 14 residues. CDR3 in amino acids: CASSQVRGRYEQYF. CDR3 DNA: TGTGCCAGCAGCCAGGTGCGGGGCCGCTACGAGCAGTACTTC.

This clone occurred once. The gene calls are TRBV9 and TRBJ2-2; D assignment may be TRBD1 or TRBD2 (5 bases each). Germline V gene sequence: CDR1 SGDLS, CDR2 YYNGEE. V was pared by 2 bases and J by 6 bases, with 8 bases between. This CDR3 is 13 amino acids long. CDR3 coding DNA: TGTGCCAGCAGCGTGGGGGAATCCGGGGAGCTGTTTTTT. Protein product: CASSVGESGELFF.

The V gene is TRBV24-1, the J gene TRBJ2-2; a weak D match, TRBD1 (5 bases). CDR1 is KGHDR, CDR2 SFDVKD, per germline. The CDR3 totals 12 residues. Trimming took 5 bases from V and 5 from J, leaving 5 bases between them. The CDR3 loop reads CATSGQTGELFF. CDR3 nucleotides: TGTGCCACCAGTGGACAGACCGGGGAGCTGTTTTTT.

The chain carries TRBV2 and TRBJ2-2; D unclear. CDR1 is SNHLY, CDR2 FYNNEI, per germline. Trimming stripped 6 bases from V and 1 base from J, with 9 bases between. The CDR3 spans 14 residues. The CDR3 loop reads CASRIKLNTGELFF. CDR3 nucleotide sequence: TGTGCCAGCAGGATTAAATTGAACACCGGGGAGCTGTTTTTT.